This entry is about one TCR beta chain. This record comes from a study of blood T cell repertoires in COVID-19. This CDR3 region has 13 residues. The germline V gene encodes CDR1 LNHDA and CDR2 SQIVND (reference sequence). Trimming removed 5 bases at V and 6 bases at J, with 12 bases between. Original analysis: Reference gene primer amplification gave nucleated cell count estimates. Repertoires were generated with immunoSEQ multiplex PCR, while TCRdb's copy carries only in-frame clones and drops some. The V and J calls and clone size were taken over from that table, and D and trimming were inferred from the DNA. Of 120,000 or so clones detected, less than 90% appear once; the ten largest clones hold approximately 6.6%.

Sequenced sample: peripheral blood. This TCR came from a man at least 80 years old with active or convalescent COVID-19. This chain joins TRBV19 and TRBJ2-3; D might be TRBD2 (7 bases). In DNA, the CDR3 is TGTGCCAGTAGTGAAAAGGGGGGGGATACGCAGTATTTT. Translated: CASSEKGGDTQYF.